The 6 T cell receptor beta chains listed next were all sequenced from one sample in a study of tumor-infiltrating lymphocytes in primary liver carcinoma. A constant-region primer served to make TCR beta cDNA from roughly 480 ng total RNA. TCR beta libraries came from three nested multiplex PCR rounds using slightly modified ARM-PCR. Primers for the first two PCR rounds were TRBV1-TRBV30 forward primers and a C-beta reverse primer (roughly 10 cycles per round). TCRdb passed the multiplex PCR reads through MiXCR, listing each CDR3 protein once. The profile shows 310,000 or so distinct CDR3 sequences, around three fifths of them singletons. The source of the blood RNA was unsorted whole blood, and germline DNA was extracted as well. What was sequenced was peripheral blood. The source is a woman in her 30s with primary liver carcinoma and hepatitis B virus infection.

The chain links TRBV14 to TRBJ2-2; D unclear. Germline V lookup: CDR1 SGHDN, CDR2 FVKESK. The CDR3 loop spans 14 amino acids. Trimming took off 3 bases at V and 2 bases at J, with 7 bases between the two ends. The CDR3 DNA sequence: TGTGCCAGCAGCCAGGCGAGTAACACCGGGGAGCTGTTTTTT. Translating it yields CASSQASNTGELFF. The full variable domain, completed using reference TRBV14 and TRBJ2-2, is EAGVTQFPSHSVIEKGQTVTLRCDPISGHDNLYWYRRVMGKEIKFLLHFVKESKQDESGMPNNRFLAERTGGTYSTLKVQPAELEDSGVYFCASSQASNTGELFFGEGSRLTVL.

Concerning this clonotype itself: A read error is possible here, since a much larger clone lies one base away. J is TRBJ1-2 and V is TRBV12-3 or TRBV12-4, with D hard to call. The CDR3 has 11 amino acids. CDR3 region: CASRSNYGCTF. Here the CDR3 DNA reads TGTGCCAGCAGATCTAACTATGGCTGCACCTTC.

This clonotype was detected many times. The chain links TRBV12-3 or TRBV12-4 to TRBJ2-1, with D possibly TRBD2 on 6 matching bases. The CDR3 is 14 residues long. V lost 3 bases and J lost 9, with 15 bases in between. The CDR3 protein is CASSLGRSWSEQFF. The DNA of the CDR3 is TGTGCCAGCAGTTTGGGGAGGTCTTGGAGTGAGCAGTTCTTC.

This clonotype was counted a single time. The final CDR3 position lacks the conserved phenylalanine or tryptophan, pointing to a likely read error. This chain connects TRBV6-6 to TRBJ2-3, with TRBD2 matching 11 bases. The CDR3 is 13 amino acids. CDR1 and CDR2 (germline): MNHNY, SVGAGI (reference sequence). This CDR3 reads CASGLAGGDTQYL. CDR3 nucleotide sequence: TGTGCTTCGGGTCTAGCGGGAGGAGATACGCAGTATTTG.

To note about this clonotype: One junction end disagrees with the germline gene, perhaps due to a read error. V is TRBV5-6 and J is TRBJ2-7, with D possibly being TRBD2 (5 bases). The V gene's germline CDR1 is SGHDT and CDR2 YYEEEE. The CDR3 covers 14 residues. Here the CDR3 DNA reads TGTGCCAGCAGCCCCCCCCTAGCCCTCTACGTGCAGTACTTC. Translated: CASSPPLALYVQYF.

With respect to this clonotype: This likely comes from a read error, as the CDR3 has no conserved phenylalanine or tryptophan at its end. Written as DNA, the CDR3 is TGTGCCAGCAGCTTATCTGGCACGAACACTGAAGCTTTCTAT. Amino acid sequence: CASSLSGTNTEAFY. J is TRBJ1-1 and V is TRBV13, with D unresolved. V lost 2 bases and J lost 1, with 8 bases in between. The CDR3 is 14 residues long. CDR1 is PRHDT and CDR2 is FYEKMQ in the germline V gene (reference sequence).